This T cell receptor beta chain derives from a study of T cell responses to AZD1222 COVID-19 vaccine. J was trimmed by 6 bases and V by 7 bases; bases with no gene match: 8. The germline gives CDR1 MNHEY, CDR2 SVGAGI. The CDR3 length is 15 residues. TCRdb keeps only in-frame clones here, not all; method: immunoSEQ multiplex PCR. The sample has 150,000 or so clones, 85% to 95% seen once. This chain links TRBV6-5 with TRBJ2-2, with 10 bases identical to TRBD1. The sequence was obtained from an adult in good health. This specimen was peripheral blood, taken on day 0 of AZD1222 vaccination. CDR3 region: CASNRDRGSAGELFF. In DNA form, the CDR3 reads TGTGCCAGCAACAGGGACAGGGGATCCGCCGGGGAGCTGTTTTTT.